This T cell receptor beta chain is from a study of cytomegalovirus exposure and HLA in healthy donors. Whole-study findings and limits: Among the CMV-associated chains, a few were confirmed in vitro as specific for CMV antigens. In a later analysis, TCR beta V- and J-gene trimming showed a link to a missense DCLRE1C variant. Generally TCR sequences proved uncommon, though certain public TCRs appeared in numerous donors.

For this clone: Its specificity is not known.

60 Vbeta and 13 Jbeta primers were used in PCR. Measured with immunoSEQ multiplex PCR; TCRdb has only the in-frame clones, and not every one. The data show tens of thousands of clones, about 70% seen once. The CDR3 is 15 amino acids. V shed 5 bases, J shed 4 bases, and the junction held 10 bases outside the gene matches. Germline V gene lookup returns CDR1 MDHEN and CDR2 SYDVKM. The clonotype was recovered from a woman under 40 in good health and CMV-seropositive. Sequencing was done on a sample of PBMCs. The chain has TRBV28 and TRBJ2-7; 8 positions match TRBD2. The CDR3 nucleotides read TGTGCCAGCAGTCCCCTCCGAGCGGGGGATTACGAGCAGTACTTC. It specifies CASSPLRAGDYEQYF.